These 9 T cell receptor beta chains came from one sample sequenced in a study of long-term antiretroviral therapy in people with HIV. Researchers ran immunoSEQ v3.0 at survey level. Profiled with immunoSEQ multiplex PCR; TCRdb holds only in-frame clones, not every one. The sample records tens of thousands of clones, 84% being singletons. The source was unsorted PBMCs, collected 0.8 years after starting antiretroviral therapy. These receptors all come from a woman aged 18-29 years with HIV.

CDR3: CASSLPRGSSYNEQFF. CDR3 nucleotide sequence: TGTGCCAGCAGTTTACCCCGCGGGAGCTCCTACAATGAGCAGTTCTTC. V gene TRBV28 combines with J gene TRBJ2-1; 7 nucleotides match TRBD2. The CDR3 length is 16 residues. J lost 0 bases, V lost 2 bases, and 4 bases had no gene match. Per germline, CDR1 MDHEN and CDR2 SYDVKM.

The J gene is TRBJ1-2, the V gene TRBV7-9; a possible D gene is TRBD1 (6 bases). Looked up from germline, CDR1 is SEHNR and CDR2 is FQNEAQ (reference sequence). This CDR3 has 14 amino acids. The germline V and J ends were trimmed by 0 bases and 8 bases, with 13 bases remaining between them. Here the CDR3 DNA reads TGTGCCAGCAGCTTAGCCCTTTCAGGGGCGGGCTACACCTTC. It yields the protein CASSLALSGAGYTF. The full variable domain, with the rest looked up from reference TRBV7-9 and TRBJ1-2, is DTGVSQNPRHKITKRGQNVTFRCDPISEHNRLYWYRQTLGQGPEFLTYFQNEAQLEKSRLLSDRFSAERPKGSFSTLEIQRTEQGDSAMYLCASSLALSGAGYTFGSGTRLTVV.

As for this clone: The same CDR3 is also encoded by other DNA sequences in this sample. The chain combines TRBV6-6 with TRBJ1-5; D gene uncertain. V was cut by 2 bases and J by 4 bases, with 3 bases left in between. CDR1 and CDR2 (germline): MNHNY, SVGAGI (reference sequence). This CDR3 spans 12 amino acids. CDR3 loop: CASSYLNQPQHF. The CDR3 region has the DNA TGTGCCAGCAGTTACCTTAATCAGCCCCAGCATTTT.

This chain links TRBV5-5 with TRBJ2-4; D not certain. The length of the CDR3 is 14 residues. The V and J ends lost 1 base and 5 bases respectively, with 10 bases between them. CDR1 is SGHKS, CDR2 YYEKEE, per germline (reference sequence). The CDR3 region has the DNA TGTGCCAGCAGCTTGAGGGTACTTGAAAACATTCAGTACTTC. Protein product: CASSLRVLENIQYF. Full variable domain (remainder filled in from reference TRBV5-5 and TRBJ2-4): DAGVTQSPTHLIKTRGQQVTLRCSPISGHKSVSWYQQVLGQGPQFIFQYYEKEERGRGNFPDRFSARQFPNYSSELNVNALLLGDSALYLCASSLRVLENIQYFGAGTRLSVL.

This chain links TRBV5-6 with TRBJ1-5, with D possibly TRBD1 on 5 matching bases. CDR1 is SGHDT and CDR2 is YYEEEE in the germline V gene. Trimming stripped 4 bases from V and 4 bases from J, with 15 bases between. The CDR3 extends over 15 amino acids. The CDR3, as DNA: TGTGCCAGCAGCCGGGAGCCAGGGATTAATCAGCCCCAGCATTTT. It is translated as CASSREPGINQPQHF. The full variable domain, completed using reference TRBV5-6 and TRBJ1-5, is DAGVTQSPTHLIKTRGQQVTLRCSPKSGHDTVSWYQQALGQGPQFIFQYYEEEERQRGNFPDRFSGHQFPNYSSELNVNALLLGDSALYLCASSREPGINQPQHFGDGTRLSIL.

The chain carries TRBV4-3 and TRBJ2-7; D assignment may be TRBD1 or TRBD2 (7 bases each). Trimming pared 1 base from V and 7 bases from J, leaving 17 bases between. The CDR3 is made up of 15 amino acids. Germline V CDR1 and CDR2: LGHNA, YSLEER. The CDR3 coding sequence is TGCGCCAGCAGCCAAGGGTCGGCAGGGGGGGAGGAGCAGTACTTC. Protein product: CASSQGSAGGEEQYF.

This chain connects TRBV18 to TRBJ2-1, with D perhaps matching TRBD1 or TRBD2 (5 bases each). V was shortened by 3 bases and J by 9 bases, with 15 bases between the two germline ends. CDR1 is KGHSH, CDR2 LQKENI, per germline. This CDR3 has 14 residues. CDR3 nucleotides: TGTGCCAGCTCACCGTCGGGACCTAGGGGTGAGCAGTTCTTC. It is translated as CASSPSGPRGEQFF.

The gene calls are TRBV7-9 and TRBJ2-5; tentatively, D is TRBD1 (5 bases). This CDR3 is 14 amino acids long. The germline V and J ends were trimmed by 5 bases and 2 bases, with 12 bases remaining between them. Germline V lookup: CDR1 SEHNR, CDR2 FQNEAQ (reference sequence). The CDR3 DNA is TGTGCCAGCAGCCCCCCAGGGTGGCAAGAGACCCAGTACTTC. Translation: CASSPPGWQETQYF.

The genes are TRBV28 and TRBJ2-3; a possible D gene is TRBD2 (6 bases). V was cut by 5 bases and J by 5 bases, with 11 bases left in between. This CDR3 contains 13 residues. Germline-derived CDR1 and CDR2 are MDHEN and SYDVKM. The CDR3 protein is CASSKPSVDTQYF. In DNA form, the CDR3 reads TGTGCCAGCAGTAAACCTAGCGTAGATACGCAGTATTTT.